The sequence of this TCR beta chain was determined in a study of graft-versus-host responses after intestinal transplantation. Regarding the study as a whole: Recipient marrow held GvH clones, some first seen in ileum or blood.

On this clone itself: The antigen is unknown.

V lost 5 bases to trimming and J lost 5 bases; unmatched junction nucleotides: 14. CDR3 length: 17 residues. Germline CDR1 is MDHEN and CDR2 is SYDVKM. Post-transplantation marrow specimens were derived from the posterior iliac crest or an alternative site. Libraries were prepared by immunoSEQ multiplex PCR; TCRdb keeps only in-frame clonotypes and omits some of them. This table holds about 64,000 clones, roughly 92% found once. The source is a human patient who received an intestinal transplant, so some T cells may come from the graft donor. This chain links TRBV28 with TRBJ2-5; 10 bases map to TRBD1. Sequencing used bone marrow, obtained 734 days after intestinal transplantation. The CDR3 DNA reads TGTGCCAGCAGTAGTTTCCATCGGGACAGGGGTGAGGAGACCCAGTACTTC. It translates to CASSSFHRDRGEETQYF.